The 32 T cell receptor beta chains below were found in one sample sequenced in a study of shared clonotypes between healthy human individuals. Only CD45RO-negative cells positively selected for CCR7 counted as naive CD8 cells, so terminally differentiated effector memory CD45RA+ cells were excluded. Clones were read by immunoSEQ multiplex PCR, and TCRdb kept only the in-frame ones, dropping some. The sample has roughly 1,800,000 clones; approximately 94% are singletons. The material sequenced was naive CD8+ T cells sorted from blood. The receptors originated from a man younger than 35 in good health.

The chain is built from TRBV5-6 and TRBJ1-1, with D uncertain. The CDR3 spans 13 residues. The V end lost 0 bases, the J end lost 8 bases, and 11 bases lay between the germline ends. Germline CDR1 is SGHDT and CDR2 is YYEEEE. CDR3 bases: TGTGCCAGCAGCTTGGAATGGTGGAGCGAAGCTTTCTTT. Amino acids: CASSLEWWSEAFF. The full variable domain, completed using reference TRBV5-6 and TRBJ1-1, is DAGVTQSPTHLIKTRGQQVTLRCSPKSGHDTVSWYQQALGQGPQFIFQYYEEEERQRGNFPDRFSGHQFPNYSSELNVNALLLGDSALYLCASSLEWWSEAFFGQGTRLTVV.

A word on this clone: The same CDR3 also results from other DNA sequences found in this sample. The chain employs TRBV29-1 and TRBJ1-1, with a tentative D call TRBD1 (5 bases). Germline V lookup: CDR1 SQVTM, CDR2 ANQGSEA. This CDR3 is built from 9 residues. The V end was cut by 7 bases, the J end by 5 bases, with 5 bases between. CDR3 sequence reads: CSGGTEAFF. For the CDR3, the DNA is TGCAGCGGGGGGACTGAAGCTTTCTTT.

The chain is built from TRBV7-2 and TRBJ2-7, with unresolved D. Germline-derived CDR1 and CDR2 are SGHTA and FQGNSA. V was cut by 0 bases and J by 3 bases, with 6 bases left in between. The CDR3 has 13 amino acids. CDR3: CASSLAGNYEQYF. For the CDR3, the DNA is TGTGCCAGCAGCTTAGCGGGCAACTACGAGCAGTACTTC.

V is TRBV29-1 and J is TRBJ1-1; D is ambiguous. The CDR3 is 12 residues long. Trimming removed 4 bases at V and 3 bases at J, with 9 bases between. Per the germline V gene, CDR1 is SQVTM and CDR2 is ANQGSEA. The CDR3 DNA sequence: TGCAGCGTTGGAGGCGACCACACTGAAGCTTTCTTT. Protein product: CSVGGDHTEAFF.

The chain has TRBV7-8 and TRBJ2-7, with 7 bases that match TRBD2. V lost 5 bases, J lost 4 bases, and 5 bases stayed unmatched. CDR1 SGHVS and CDR2 FQNEAQ come from the germline V gene. The CDR3 sequence is 13 residues long. The DNA of the CDR3 is TGTGCCAGCAGCCAGACGCGGGGGTACGAGCAGTACTTC. Its translation is CASSQTRGYEQYF. The whole variable domain, remainder taken from reference TRBV7-8 and TRBJ2-7, is GAGVSQSPRYKVAKRGQDVALRCDPISGHVSLFWYQQALGQGPEFLTYFQNEAQLDKSGLPSDRFFAERPEGSVSTLKIQRTQQEDSAVYLCASSQTRGYEQYFGPGTRLTVT.

This clone was recorded only once. This chain links TRBV28 with TRBJ1-1, with TRBD1 matching over 8 bases. Germline assignment: CDR1 MDHEN and CDR2 SYDVKM. The CDR3 extends over 14 amino acids. V gave up 5 bases and J gave up 4 bases; unmatched junction bases: 6. The CDR3 region is CASSLRGQGTEAFF. The CDR3 region has the DNA TGTGCCAGCAGTCTCAGGGGGCAGGGCACTGAAGCTTTCTTT.

This chain links TRBV6-5 with TRBJ2-3; the D is unclear. CDR3 size: 16 residues. Trimming left V 4 bases short and J 0 bases short, with 14 bases between. CDR1 and CDR2 (germline): MNHEY, SVGAGI. CDR3 loop: CASSSPVAGSTDTQYF. As DNA, the CDR3 is TGTGCCAGCAGTTCACCCGTAGCTGGGAGCACAGATACGCAGTATTTT.

The DNA for the CDR3 is TGTGCCAGCAGCCTAGCAGGGGATACGCAGTATTTT. Protein product: CASSLAGDTQYF. The chain has TRBV11-3 and TRBJ2-3, with D perhaps TRBD1 or TRBD2 (5 bases each). The CDR3 length is 12 residues. The ends were cut back, 5 bases at V and 6 bases at J, with 9 bases in the middle. Per germline, CDR1 SGHNT and CDR2 YENEEA.

The chain links TRBV19 to TRBJ2-7, with 10 nucleotides matching TRBD1. Germline V gives CDR1 LNHDA, CDR2 SQIVND (reference sequence). The CDR3 has 16 amino acids. J was trimmed by 3 bases and V by 1 base; bases with no gene match: 6. CDR3 in DNA: TGTGCCAGTAGTATAGGGCGGGGACAGGGGATCTACGAGCAGTACTTC. Translating it yields CASSIGRGQGIYEQYF.

The rearrangement links TRBV19 to TRBJ2-2; possibly TRBD2 for D (5 bases). Per germline, CDR1 LNHDA and CDR2 SQIVND (reference sequence). Trimming removed 6 bases from V and 4 bases from J, with 12 bases in between. CDR3 length equals 14 residues. This CDR3 is CASSLMDFTGELFF. The CDR3 nucleotides read TGTGCCAGTAGCCTGATGGACTTCACCGGGGAGCTGTTTTTT.

The rearrangement links TRBV19 to TRBJ1-5; 11 bases line up with TRBD1. The CDR3 spans 13 residues. The ends lost 11 bases at V and 3 bases at J; junction bases unmatched: 3. Germline lookup yields CDR1 LNHDA and CDR2 SQIVND (reference sequence). The CDR3 DNA reads as TGTGCCGTGGACAGGGGGCCCAATCAGCCCCAGCATTTT. It yields the protein CAVDRGPNQPQHF.

The chain recombines TRBV11-2 with TRBJ1-5, with a weak D call TRBD1 (5 bases). The CDR3 runs to 15 residues. Germline loops: CDR1 SGHAT, CDR2 FQNNGV. The germline V and J ends were trimmed by 5 bases and 3 bases, with 14 bases remaining between them. The CDR3 coding sequence is TGTGCCAGCAGCGTAGGGGACGGACTCAATCAGCCCCAGCATTTT. This encodes CASSVGDGLNQPQHF.

This clone is a singleton in its sample. J is TRBJ2-1 and V is TRBV12-2; TRBD1, as called in the table, went unchecked against the DNA. TRBV12-2 constitutes a pseudogene. The CDR3 has 19 residues. The CDR3 bases are TGTGCAAGTCGCTTAGTTCTAAGGGGGTTGGGACAGGTCTACAATGAGCAGTTCTTC. Residues: CASRLVLRGLGQVYNEQFF.

This clone was observed a few times. This chain connects TRBV2 to TRBJ2-5; D tentatively fits TRBD1 or TRBD2 (5 bases each). V lost 8 bases to trimming and J lost 0 bases, with 16 bases between them. This CDR3 has 15 residues. CDR1 SNHLY and CDR2 FYNNEI come from the germline V gene. The CDR3 coding sequence is TGTGCCAGCCCAGAAGGGGTGGGGGACCAAGAGACCCAGTACTTC. It is translated as CASPEGVGDQETQYF.

The chain is built from TRBV15 and TRBJ2-7; 8 nucleotides match TRBD1. V was pared by 1 base and J by 3 bases, with 5 bases of the junction left unmatched. The CDR3 consists of 15 residues. Germline values: CDR1 LNHNV, CDR2 YYDKDF (reference sequence). Here the CDR3 reads CATSRGQGIDYEQYF. In DNA form, the CDR3 reads TGTGCCACCAGCAGAGGACAGGGGATCGACTACGAGCAGTACTTC.

The chain links TRBV11-2 to TRBJ2-1; 8 positions match TRBD2. From germline, CDR1 is SGHAT and CDR2 FQNNGV. After removal of 0 bases from V and 8 bases from J, the junction contained 9 bases not matched to a gene. This CDR3 region has 16 residues. The DNA of the CDR3 is TGTGCCAGCAGCTTAGACCCCAGCGGGAGTTATGATGAGCAGTTCTTC. Encoded protein: CASSLDPSGSYDEQFF.

This chain links TRBV7-9 with TRBJ2-7; TRBD1 matches 7 bases. Germline CDR1 and CDR2: SEHNR and FQNEAQ (reference sequence). Germline trimming cut 7 bases from V and 6 bases from J; bases unmatched to any gene: 15. The CDR3 contains 15 residues. Written as DNA, the CDR3 is TGTGCCAGCACCGATCAAAGGACAGGAGCCCTCGAGCAGTACTTC. This translates into CASTDQRTGALEQYF.

Turning to this clone: This specimen includes other DNA sequences encoding the same CDR3. This chain links TRBV4-3 with TRBJ1-2; D not certain. Germline V CDR1 and CDR2: LGHNA, YSLEER. V dropped 8 bases and J dropped 2 bases, with 6 bases sitting between them. CDR3 length: 11 residues. The CDR3 sequence: CASRGNYGYTF. The CDR3 bases are TGCGCCAGCCGGGGAAACTATGGCTACACCTTC.

The V and J genes are TRBV5-5 and TRBJ2-5; TRBD1 agrees at 7 bases. The CDR3 length is 14 residues. V dropped 4 bases and J dropped 0; count of bases not matched to a gene: 3. The germline CDR1 and CDR2 sequences are SGHKS and YYEKEE (reference sequence). This CDR3 reads CASSTGTDQETQYF. Here the CDR3 DNA reads TGTGCCAGCAGCACCGGGACAGACCAAGAGACCCAGTACTTC. Based on the CDR3 plus reference TRBV5-5 and TRBJ2-5, the full variable domain is DAGVTQSPTHLIKTRGQQVTLRCSPISGHKSVSWYQQVLGQGPQFIFQYYEKEERGRGNFPDRFSARQFPNYSSELNVNALLLGDSALYLCASSTGTDQETQYFGPGTRLLVL.

V gene TRBV5-6 combines with J gene TRBJ2-7, with D perhaps TRBD1 (5 bases). Germline CDR1 and CDR2: SGHDT and YYEEEE. The CDR3 length is 12 residues. Trimming removed 3 bases from V and 7 bases from J, with 11 bases in between. The CDR3 sequence: CASSYQGGEQYF. Written as DNA, the CDR3 is TGTGCCAGCAGCTACCAGGGTGGGGAGCAGTACTTC.

This chain links TRBV10-3 with TRBJ2-3, with D tentatively TRBD2 (7 bases). Deletions cut 6 bases from V and 5 bases from J, with 18 bases between. The CDR3 sequence is 15 residues long. CDR1 ENHRY and CDR2 SYGVKD come from the germline V gene. The CDR3 nucleotides read TGTGCCATCAGGGAAGGGGGGGCCAGGGGAGATACGCAGTATTTT. This sequence encodes CAIREGGARGDTQYF.

J is TRBJ2-1 and V is TRBV28, with a weak D call TRBD1 (6 bases). The ends were cut back, 5 bases at V and 4 bases at J, with 12 bases in the middle. CDR3 size: 14 residues. Germline V gives CDR1 MDHEN, CDR2 SYDVKM. The CDR3 bases are TGTGCCAGCAGTGTTGACAGGTTTTACAATGAGCAGTTCTTC. This translates into CASSVDRFYNEQFF.

The V gene is TRBV4-3, the J gene TRBJ2-7; D uncertain. This CDR3 has 16 amino acids. In germline, CDR1 is LGHNA, CDR2 YSLEER. V was cut by 0 bases and J by 0 bases, with 12 bases left in between. The CDR3 is CASSQDGSSSSYEQYF. CDR3 DNA: TGCGCCAGCAGCCAAGATGGCAGTAGCAGCTCCTACGAGCAGTACTTC.

The rearrangement links TRBV19 to TRBJ1-6; TRBD1 matches at 12 bases. This CDR3 region has 16 residues. Germline assignment: CDR1 LNHDA and CDR2 SQIVND (reference sequence). The V segment lost 8 bases and the J segment 7 bases; nucleotides outside the gene matches: 9. CDR3 bases: TGTGCCAGTGAGGGACAGGGGGCGGACCTGAATTCACCCCTCCACTTT. This gives the protein CASEGQGADLNSPLHF.

The genes are TRBV6-4 and TRBJ2-7; 12 nucleotides line up with TRBD2. CDR3 size: 19 residues. After removal of 3 bases from V and 2 bases from J, the junction contained 14 bases not matched to a gene. The V gene's germline CDR1 is MRHNA and CDR2 SNTAGT. In DNA form, the CDR3 reads TGTGCCAGCAGTGATAATTTTGGTCTAGCGGGAGGGCTGGCCTACGAGCAGTACTTC. Its protein product is CASSDNFGLAGGLAYEQYF.

The genes are TRBV10-1 and TRBJ2-1, with D maybe TRBD2 (5 bases). V was clipped by 6 bases and J by 8 bases, with 14 bases between them. The V gene's germline CDR1 is WNHNN and CDR2 SYGVQD (reference sequence). The CDR3 spans 13 residues. The CDR3 DNA sequence: TGCGCCAGCAGCGCCACTGGACTCGATGAGCAGTTCTTC. Translation gives CASSATGLDEQFF.

This chain links TRBV5-8 with TRBJ2-3, with TRBD2 matching 11 bases. The trim removed 4 bases at V and 5 bases at J, leaving 12 bases unmatched. The CDR3 is 17 residues long. Germline V lookup: CDR1 SGHTS, CDR2 YDEGEE. The CDR3 spells CASSPGILAGGGDTQYF. The CDR3 DNA is TGTGCCAGCAGCCCAGGAATTCTAGCGGGGGGTGGAGATACGCAGTATTTT.

The rearrangement joins TRBV5-6 to TRBJ2-1, with TRBD2 matching 10 bases. The CDR3 covers 15 residues. Trimming at V came to 3 bases and at J to 7 bases, leaving 7 bases not matched to a gene. The V gene's germline CDR1 is SGHDT and CDR2 YYEEEE. The DNA for the CDR3 is TGTGCCAGCAGCTATTCTTCTAGCGGGAGTAATGAGCAGTTCTTC. Translated, it gives CASSYSSSGSNEQFF.

To note about this clone: Other nucleotide sequences from this sample produce the same CDR3. This chain joins TRBV10-3 and TRBJ2-7, with TRBD1 as a possible D gene (6 bases). Germline loops: CDR1 ENHRY, CDR2 SYGVKD. The CDR3 has 10 residues. V was cut by 10 bases and J by 5 bases, with 9 bases left in between. DNA of the CDR3: TGTGCCACCAGGGGTGACGAGCAGTACTTC. This codes for CATRGDEQYF.

The CDR3 nucleotides are TGTGCCAGCAGCTTAGGCCAGGGGGCGGGTGGGGCCAACGTCCTGACTTTC. Translating gives CASSLGQGAGGANVLTF. The V and J genes are TRBV7-9 and TRBJ2-6; 8 nucleotides match TRBD1. The CDR3 consists of 17 residues. After removal of 1 base from V and 3 bases from J, the junction contained 5 bases not matched to a gene. Germline CDR1 reads SEHNR; CDR2 reads FQNEAQ (reference sequence).

V usage is TRBV5-4 and J usage is TRBJ2-5; possible D gene TRBD1, 5 bases. The CDR3 sequence is 15 residues long. Between the trimmed V and J ends, which lost 3 bases and 2 bases, there was a span of 14 bases. Germline CDR1 and CDR2: SGHNT and YYREEE (reference sequence). In DNA, the CDR3 is TGTGCCAGCAGCTACGGCGACAGCATACAAGAGACCCAGTACTTC. Protein: CASSYGDSIQETQYF.

This clone was counted a single time. This chain's CDR3 is CASSYTGTFSYNEQFF. The CDR3 bases are TGTGCCAGCAGTTACACAGGGACCTTCTCCTACAATGAGCAGTTCTTC. The chain employs TRBV6-5 and TRBJ2-1, with D possibly matching TRBD1 (6 bases). The CDR3 is made up of 16 amino acids. Looked up from germline, CDR1 is MNHEY and CDR2 is SVGAGI. The germline V and J ends were trimmed by 2 bases and 0 bases, with 11 bases remaining between them.